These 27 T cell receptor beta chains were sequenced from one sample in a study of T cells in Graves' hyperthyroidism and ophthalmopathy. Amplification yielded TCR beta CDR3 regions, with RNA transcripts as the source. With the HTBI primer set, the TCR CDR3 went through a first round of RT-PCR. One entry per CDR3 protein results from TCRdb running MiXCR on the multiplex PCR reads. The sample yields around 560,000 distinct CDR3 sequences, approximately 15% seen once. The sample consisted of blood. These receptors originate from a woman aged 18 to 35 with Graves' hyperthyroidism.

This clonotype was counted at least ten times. The CDR3 sequence: CASSETSGRFYEQYF. As DNA, the CDR3 is TGTGCCAGCAGCGAGACTAGCGGGAGGTTCTACGAGCAGTACTTC. The chain joins TRBV12-3 or TRBV12-4 to TRBJ2-7; 13 bases match TRBD2. Unmatched junction bases numbered 5, after V lost 6 bases and J lost 3 bases. There are 15 residues in the CDR3.

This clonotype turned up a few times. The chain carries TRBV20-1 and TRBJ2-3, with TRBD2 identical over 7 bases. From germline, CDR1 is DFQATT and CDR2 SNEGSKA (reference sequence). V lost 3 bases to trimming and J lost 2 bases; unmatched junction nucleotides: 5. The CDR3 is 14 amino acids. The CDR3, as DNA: TGCAGTGCTAGGGCGGGGGACCCCACAGATACGCAGTATTTT. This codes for CSARAGDPTDTQYF.

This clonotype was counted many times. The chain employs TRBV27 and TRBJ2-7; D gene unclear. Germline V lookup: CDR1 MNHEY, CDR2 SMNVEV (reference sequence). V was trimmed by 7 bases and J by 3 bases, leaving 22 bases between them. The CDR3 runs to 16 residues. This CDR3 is CASNPQSGPTFYEQYF. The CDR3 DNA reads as TGTGCCAGCAACCCCCAATCTGGTCCTACTTTCTACGAGCAGTACTTC.

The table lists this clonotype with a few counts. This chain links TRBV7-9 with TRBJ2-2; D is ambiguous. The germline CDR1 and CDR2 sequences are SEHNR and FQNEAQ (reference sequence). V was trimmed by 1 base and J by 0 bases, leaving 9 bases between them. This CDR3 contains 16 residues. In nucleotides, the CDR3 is TGTGCCAGCAGCTTAGGTAGGGTTACGAACACCGGGGAGCTGTTTTTT. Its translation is CASSLGRVTNTGELFF. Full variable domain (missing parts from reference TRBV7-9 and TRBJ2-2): DTGVSQNPRHKITKRGQNVTFRCDPISEHNRLYWYRQTLGQGPEFLTYFQNEAQLEKSRLLSDRFSAERPKGSFSTLEIQRTEQGDSAMYLCASSLGRVTNTGELFFGEGSRLTVL.

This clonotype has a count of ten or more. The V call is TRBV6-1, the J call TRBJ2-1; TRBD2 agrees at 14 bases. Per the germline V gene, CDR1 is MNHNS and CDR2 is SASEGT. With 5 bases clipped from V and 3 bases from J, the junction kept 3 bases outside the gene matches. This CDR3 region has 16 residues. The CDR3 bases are TGTGCCAGCAGTTCCGGGACTAGCGGGAGCTACAATGAGCAGTTCTTC. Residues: CASSSGTSGSYNEQFF.

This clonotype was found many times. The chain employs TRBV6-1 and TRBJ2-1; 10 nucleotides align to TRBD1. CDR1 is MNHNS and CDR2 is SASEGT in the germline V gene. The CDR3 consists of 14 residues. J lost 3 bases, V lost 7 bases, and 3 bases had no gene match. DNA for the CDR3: TGTGCCAGCACCGGGACAGGGGACTACAATGAGCAGTTCTTC. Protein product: CASTGTGDYNEQFF.

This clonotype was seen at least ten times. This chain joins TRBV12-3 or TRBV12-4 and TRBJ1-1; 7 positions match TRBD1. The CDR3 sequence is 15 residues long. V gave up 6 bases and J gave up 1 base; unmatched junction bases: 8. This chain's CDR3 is CASRWDRTGNTEAFF. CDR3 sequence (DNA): TGTGCCAGCAGATGGGATCGGACAGGGAACACTGAAGCTTTCTTT.

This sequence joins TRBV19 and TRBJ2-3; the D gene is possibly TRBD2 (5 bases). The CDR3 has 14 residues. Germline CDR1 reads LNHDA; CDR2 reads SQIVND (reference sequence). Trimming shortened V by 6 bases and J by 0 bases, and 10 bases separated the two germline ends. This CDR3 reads CASRSGISTDTQYF. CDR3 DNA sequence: TGTGCCAGTAGGTCGGGGATTAGCACAGATACGCAGTATTTT.

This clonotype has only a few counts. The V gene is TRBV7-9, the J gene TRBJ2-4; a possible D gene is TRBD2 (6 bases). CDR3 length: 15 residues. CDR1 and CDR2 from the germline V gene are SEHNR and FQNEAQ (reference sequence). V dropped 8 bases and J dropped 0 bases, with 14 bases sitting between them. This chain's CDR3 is CASSEGLLAKNIQYF. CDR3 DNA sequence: TGTGCCAGCTCCGAGGGACTTCTAGCCAAAAACATTCAGTACTTC.

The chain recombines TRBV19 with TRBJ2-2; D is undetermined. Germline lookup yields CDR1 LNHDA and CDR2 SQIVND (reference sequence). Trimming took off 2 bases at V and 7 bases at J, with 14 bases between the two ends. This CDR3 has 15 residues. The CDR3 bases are TGTGCCAGTAGTATATCCCGGGTCATGGGCGGGGAGCTGTTTTTT. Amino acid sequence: CASSISRVMGGELFF.

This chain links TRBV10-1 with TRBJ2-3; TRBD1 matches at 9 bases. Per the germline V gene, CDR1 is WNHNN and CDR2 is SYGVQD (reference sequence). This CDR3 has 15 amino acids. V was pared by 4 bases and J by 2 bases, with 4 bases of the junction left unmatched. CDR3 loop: CASSGDRENTDTQYF. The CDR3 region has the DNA TGCGCCAGCAGTGGGGACAGGGAGAACACAGATACGCAGTATTTT.

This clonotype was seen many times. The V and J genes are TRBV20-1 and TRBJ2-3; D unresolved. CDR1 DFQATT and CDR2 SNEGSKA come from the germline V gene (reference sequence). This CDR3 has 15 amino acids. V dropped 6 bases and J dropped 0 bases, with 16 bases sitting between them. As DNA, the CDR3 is TGCAGTGCAACAAGGGCAGCCACTAGCACAGATACGCAGTATTTT. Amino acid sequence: CSATRAATSTDTQYF.

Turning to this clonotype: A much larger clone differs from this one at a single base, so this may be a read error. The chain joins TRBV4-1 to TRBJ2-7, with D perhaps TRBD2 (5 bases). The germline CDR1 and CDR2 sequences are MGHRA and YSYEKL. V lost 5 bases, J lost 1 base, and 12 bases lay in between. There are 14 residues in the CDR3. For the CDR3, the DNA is TGCGCCAGCAGCGACCCCGGGGAATCCTACGAGCAGTACTTC. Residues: CASSDPGESYEQYF.

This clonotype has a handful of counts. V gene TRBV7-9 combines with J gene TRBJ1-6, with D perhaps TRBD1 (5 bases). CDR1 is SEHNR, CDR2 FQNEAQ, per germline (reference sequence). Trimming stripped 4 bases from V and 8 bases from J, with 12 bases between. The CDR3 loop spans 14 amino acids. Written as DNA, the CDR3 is TGTGCCAGCAGCTCCCAGGGCTGGGATTCACCCCTCCACTTT. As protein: CASSSQGWDSPLHF.

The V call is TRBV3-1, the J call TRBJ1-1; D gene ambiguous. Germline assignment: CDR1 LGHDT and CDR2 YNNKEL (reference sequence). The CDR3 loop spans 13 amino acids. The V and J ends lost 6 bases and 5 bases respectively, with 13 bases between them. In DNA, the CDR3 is TGTGCCAGCAGTCCTCTGGGCGTTACTGAAGCTTTCTTT. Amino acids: CASSPLGVTEAFF.

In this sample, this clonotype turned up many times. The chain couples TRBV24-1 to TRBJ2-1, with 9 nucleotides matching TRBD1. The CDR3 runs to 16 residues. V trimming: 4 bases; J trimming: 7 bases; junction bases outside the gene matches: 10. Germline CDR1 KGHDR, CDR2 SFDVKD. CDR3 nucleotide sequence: TGTGCCACCAGTGAGCCGACAGGGGGTAATCGGAATGAGCAGTTCTTC. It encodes CATSEPTGGNRNEQFF.

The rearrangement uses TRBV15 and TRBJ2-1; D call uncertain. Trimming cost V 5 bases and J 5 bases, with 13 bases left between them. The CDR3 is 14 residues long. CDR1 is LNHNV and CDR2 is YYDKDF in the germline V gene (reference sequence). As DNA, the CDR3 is TGTGCCACCAGCCGCAGTGGGGATCACAATGAGCAGTTCTTC. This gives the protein CATSRSGDHNEQFF.

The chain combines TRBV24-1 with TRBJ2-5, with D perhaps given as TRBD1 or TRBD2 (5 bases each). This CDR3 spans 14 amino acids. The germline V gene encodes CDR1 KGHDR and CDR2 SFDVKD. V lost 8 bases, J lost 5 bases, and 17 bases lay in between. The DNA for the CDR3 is TGTGCCACCATTGAGGGGACCACCGGGGAGACCCAGTACTTC. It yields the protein CATIEGTTGETQYF.

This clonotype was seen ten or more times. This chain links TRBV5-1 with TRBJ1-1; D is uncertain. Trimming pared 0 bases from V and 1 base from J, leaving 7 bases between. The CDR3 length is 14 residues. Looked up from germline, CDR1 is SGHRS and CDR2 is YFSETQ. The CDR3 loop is CASSLASRNTEAFF. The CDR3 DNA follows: TGCGCCAGCAGCTTGGCCAGCCGGAACACTGAAGCTTTCTTT.

The CDR3 loop reads CASSFGHNQPQHF. CDR3 bases: TGTGCCAGCAGCTTCGGCCACAATCAGCCCCAGCATTTT. The chain employs TRBV3-1 and TRBJ1-5, with D unclear. The CDR3 runs to 13 residues. Looked up from germline, CDR1 is LGHDT and CDR2 is YNNKEL (reference sequence). Trimming removed 5 bases at V and 3 bases at J, with 8 bases between.

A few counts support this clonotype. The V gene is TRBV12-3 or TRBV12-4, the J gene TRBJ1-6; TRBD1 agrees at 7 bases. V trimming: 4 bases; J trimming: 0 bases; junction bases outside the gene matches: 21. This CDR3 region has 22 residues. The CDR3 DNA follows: TGTGCCAGCAGTTCAAGGAAGAAGGACAGGATGGGTTGGAGCTCCTATAATTCACCCCTCCACTTT. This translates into CASSSRKKDRMGWSSYNSPLHF.

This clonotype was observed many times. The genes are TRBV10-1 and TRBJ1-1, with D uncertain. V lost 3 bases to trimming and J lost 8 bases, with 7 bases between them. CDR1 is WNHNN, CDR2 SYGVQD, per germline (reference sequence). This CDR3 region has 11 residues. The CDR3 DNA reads TGCGCCAGCAGTGACGGTCCCGAAGCTTTCTTT. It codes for CASSDGPEAFF.

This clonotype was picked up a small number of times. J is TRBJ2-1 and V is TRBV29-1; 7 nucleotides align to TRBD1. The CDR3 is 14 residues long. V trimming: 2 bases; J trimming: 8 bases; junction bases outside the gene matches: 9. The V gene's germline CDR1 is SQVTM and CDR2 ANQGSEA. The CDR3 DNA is TGCAGCGTTGAAAGCCCGACAGGGATGCATGAGCAGTTCTTC. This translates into CSVESPTGMHEQFF.

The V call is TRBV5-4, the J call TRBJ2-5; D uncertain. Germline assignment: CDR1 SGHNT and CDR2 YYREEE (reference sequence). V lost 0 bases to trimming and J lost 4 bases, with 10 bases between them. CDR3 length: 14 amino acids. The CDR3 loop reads CASSLGQIRETQYF. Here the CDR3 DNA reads TGTGCCAGCAGCTTGGGTCAGATCCGAGAGACCCAGTACTTC.

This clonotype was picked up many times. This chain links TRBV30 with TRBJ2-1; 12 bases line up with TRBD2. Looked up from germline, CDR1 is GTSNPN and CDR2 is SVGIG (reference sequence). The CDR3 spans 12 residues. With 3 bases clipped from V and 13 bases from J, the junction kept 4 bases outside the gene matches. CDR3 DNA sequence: TGTGCCTGGAGGGTGACTAGCGGGAGACAGTTCTTC. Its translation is CAWRVTSGRQFF.

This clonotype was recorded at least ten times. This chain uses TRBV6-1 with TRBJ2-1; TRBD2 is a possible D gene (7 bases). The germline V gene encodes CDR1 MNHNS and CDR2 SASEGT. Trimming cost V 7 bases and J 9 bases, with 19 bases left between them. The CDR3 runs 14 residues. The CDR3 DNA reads TGTGCCAGCATTCGGGGGGCAACGTACGGTGAGCAGTTCTTC. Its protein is CASIRGATYGEQFF.

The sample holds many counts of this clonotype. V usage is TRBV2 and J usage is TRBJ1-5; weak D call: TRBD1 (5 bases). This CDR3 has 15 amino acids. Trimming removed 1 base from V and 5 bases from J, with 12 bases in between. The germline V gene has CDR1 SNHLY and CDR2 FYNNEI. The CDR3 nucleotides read TGTGCCAGCAGTGAAGTAGAAGGGGCGGATCAGCCCCAGCATTTT. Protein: CASSEVEGADQPQHF.